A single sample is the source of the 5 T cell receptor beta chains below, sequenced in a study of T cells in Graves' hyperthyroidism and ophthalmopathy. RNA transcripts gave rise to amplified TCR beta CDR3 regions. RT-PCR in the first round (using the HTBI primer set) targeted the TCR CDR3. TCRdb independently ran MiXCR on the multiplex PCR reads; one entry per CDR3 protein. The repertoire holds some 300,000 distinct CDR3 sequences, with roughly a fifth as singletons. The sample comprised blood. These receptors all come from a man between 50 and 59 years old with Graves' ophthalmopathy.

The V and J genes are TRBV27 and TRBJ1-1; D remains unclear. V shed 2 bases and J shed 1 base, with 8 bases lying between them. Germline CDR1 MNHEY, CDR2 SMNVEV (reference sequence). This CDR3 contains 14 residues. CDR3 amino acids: CASSLTQWNTEAFF. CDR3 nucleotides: TGTGCCAGCAGTTTAACACAGTGGAACACTGAAGCTTTCTTT.

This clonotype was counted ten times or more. This CDR3 reads CASSPGRASNQPQHF. The CDR3 nucleotides read TGTGCCAGCAGCCCGGGACGGGCTAGCAATCAGCCCCAGCATTTT. This rearrangement joins TRBV6-1 to TRBJ1-5; D is possibly TRBD1 (5 bases). Germline CDR1 reads MNHNS; CDR2 reads SASEGT. The CDR3 covers 15 residues. Trimming cost V 6 bases and J 0 bases, with 12 bases left between them.

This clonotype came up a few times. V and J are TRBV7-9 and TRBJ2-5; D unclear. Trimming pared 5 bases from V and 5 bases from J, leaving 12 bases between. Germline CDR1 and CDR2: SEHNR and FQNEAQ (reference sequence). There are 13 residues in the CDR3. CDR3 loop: CASSIPPGETQYF. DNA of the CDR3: TGTGCCAGCAGCATTCCCCCTGGCGAGACCCAGTACTTC.

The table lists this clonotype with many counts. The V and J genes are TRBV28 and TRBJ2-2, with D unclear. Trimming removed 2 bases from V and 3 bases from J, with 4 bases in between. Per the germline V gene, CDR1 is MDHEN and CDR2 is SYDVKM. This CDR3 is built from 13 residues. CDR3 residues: CASSLGYTGELFF. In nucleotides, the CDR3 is TGTGCCAGCAGTTTAGGATACACCGGGGAGCTGTTTTTT.

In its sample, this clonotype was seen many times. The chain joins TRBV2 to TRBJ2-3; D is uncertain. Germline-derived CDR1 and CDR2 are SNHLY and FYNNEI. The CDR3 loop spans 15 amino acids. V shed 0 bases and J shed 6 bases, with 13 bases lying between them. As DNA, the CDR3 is TGTGCCAGCAGTGAAGCGGGAATAGTTACGGATACGCAGTATTTT. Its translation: CASSEAGIVTDTQYF. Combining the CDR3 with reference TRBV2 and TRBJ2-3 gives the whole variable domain EPEVTQTPSHQVTQMGQEVILRCVPISNHLYFYWYRQILGQKVEFLVSFYNNEISEKSEIFDDQFSVERPDGSNFTLKIRSTKLEDSAMYFCASSEAGIVTDTQYFGPGTRLTVL.